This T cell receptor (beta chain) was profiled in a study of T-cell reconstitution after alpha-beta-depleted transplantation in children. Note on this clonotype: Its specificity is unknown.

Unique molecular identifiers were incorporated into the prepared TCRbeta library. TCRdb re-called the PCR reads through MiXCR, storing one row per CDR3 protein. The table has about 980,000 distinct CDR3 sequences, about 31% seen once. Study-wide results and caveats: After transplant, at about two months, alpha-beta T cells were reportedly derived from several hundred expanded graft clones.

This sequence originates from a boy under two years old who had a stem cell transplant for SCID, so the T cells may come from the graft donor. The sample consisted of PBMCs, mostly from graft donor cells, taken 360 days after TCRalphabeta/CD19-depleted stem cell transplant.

CDR3 loop: CASMRDSYPEAFF. CDR3 DNA: TGTGCCAGCATGCGGGACTCCTACCCTGAAGCTTTCTTT. The genes are TRBV6-1 and TRBJ1-1; possible D gene TRBD1, 5 bases. Germline loops: CDR1 MNHNS, CDR2 SASEGT. Trimming cost V 7 bases and J 6 bases, with 15 bases left between them. The CDR3 consists of 13 residues.